A selection of T cell receptor beta chains follows, all from one sample in a study of shared clonotypes between healthy human individuals. Profiled with immunoSEQ multiplex PCR; TCRdb holds only in-frame clones, not every one. The sample consists of approximately 1,000,000 clones, about 72% of them appearing once. Sequencing input: memory CD4+ T cells from PBMCs. The source is a man aged 18 to 29 in good health. Some clones in this sample may be carry-over from other donors' samples. Each CDR3 is given with its conserved first and last residue. Fields, in order: CDR3 DNA, CDR3 protein, D gene, clone size, J gene, V gene. D genes are given only for firm matches. Clone size is not always given. Where it is, it says once, few, many or a class for expanded clones.

TGTGCCTGGAGTTGGGTGTCTGGAAACACCATATATTTT	CAWSWVSGNTIYF	.	.	TRBJ1-3	TRBV30
TGCGCCAGCAGCCAAGGCGTGATGGGGCATGGGTATGGCTACACCTTC	CASSQGVMGHGYGYTF	.	.	TRBJ1-2	TRBV4-1
TGTGCCAGCAGCTTAGCCTCCAGGTCCATGAACACTGAAGCTTTCTTT	CASSLASRSMNTEAFF	.	.	TRBJ1-1	TRBV7-8
TGCGCCAGCAGCCAAGGCCGCGGGAGCGTCCAAGAGACCCAGTACTTC	CASSQGRGSVQETQYF	TRBD2	.	TRBJ2-5	TRBV4-1
TGTGCCATCAGTGACATTGGGGGGCCCTCATATCAGCCCCAGCATTTT	CAISDIGGPSYQPQHF	.	.	TRBJ1-5	TRBV10-3
TGTGCCAGCTCACCAGGGACGGGAGCCTACGAGCAGTACTTC	CASSPGTGAYEQYF	.	.	TRBJ2-7	TRBV18
TGTGCCAGCAGTTTATGGAGGGACTTTGGGACCCAGTACTTC	CASSLWRDFGTQYF	.	.	TRBJ2-5	TRBV28
TGTGCCAGCAGACCTTCTCGCGGGAGGCAGGGGGCGCGGGGCTACACCTTC	CASRPSRGRQGARGYTF	TRBD1	.	TRBJ1-2	TRBV28
TGTGCCCGAGGGCATGAGCAGTTCTTC	CARGHEQFF	.	.	TRBJ2-1	TRBV7-2
TGTGCCTGGAGTGTGTCCGGGACTGGCTACACCTTC	CAWSVSGTGYTF	.	.	TRBJ1-2	TRBV30
TGTGCCAGCAGCTTAGGTATTTCTGGGGGCACAGATACGCAGTATTTT	CASSLGISGGTDTQYF	.	.	TRBJ2-3	TRBV7-9
TGTGCCAGCAGCTTGGGACCGATAGGGGGCTCCAATCAGCCCCAGCATTTT	CASSLGPIGGSNQPQHF	TRBD1	.	TRBJ1-5	TRBV5-6
TGTGCCAGCAGTTTGACTTACAATGAGCAGTTCTTC	CASSLTYNEQFF	.	few	TRBJ2-1	TRBV28
TGTGCCAGCAGCAATAGAGGGGCAGGGGGCCCTTACGAGCAGTACTTC	CASSNRGAGGPYEQYF	TRBD1	.	TRBJ2-7	TRBV11-2
TGTGCCAGCAGTCCCTCCTTGGGGGGAAGGGGCACAGATACGCAGTATTTT	CASSPSLGGRGTDTQYF	.	.	TRBJ2-3	TRBV5-4
TGTGCCAGCAGCCAGGATCCCAATGAAAAACTGTTTTTT	CASSQDPNEKLFF	.	few	TRBJ1-4	TRBV7-2
TGTGCCAGCAGTTTACATGGGGGTCCGACCCCCTCTTATGGCTACACCTTC	CASSLHGGPTPSYGYTF	.	few	TRBJ1-2	TRBV28
TGCGCCAGCAGCCAAGTTCCAGGACAGGGGGCGAGAGATACGCAGTATTTT	CASSQVPGQGARDTQYF	TRBD1	.	TRBJ2-3	TRBV4-1
TGTGCCAGCAGCCCCGGGGGCACCACAGATACGCAGTATTTT	CASSPGGTTDTQYF	.	.	TRBJ2-3	TRBV5-4
TGTGCCAGCAGCTATGGGACTAGAGACTACAATGAGCAGTTCTTC	CASSYGTRDYNEQFF	TRBD2	.	TRBJ2-1	TRBV7-8
TGTGCCAGCAGCGAACGGGGACTTACCTCCCAAGAGACCCAGTACTTC	CASSERGLTSQETQYF	.	.	TRBJ2-5	TRBV5-6
TGTGCCAGCAGCCCTGCTAGGGGGATCGTCGAGCAGTACTTC	CASSPARGIVEQYF	.	many	TRBJ2-7	TRBV6-5
TGTGCCAGCAGTTTTCGGGCCGCCTATGGCTACACCTTC	CASSFRAAYGYTF	.	.	TRBJ1-2	TRBV27
TGCAGCGTTGAGCTCCAACAAGAGACCCAGTACTTC	CSVELQQETQYF	.	.	TRBJ2-5	TRBV29-1
TGTGTCTCCCGTTTCGGGGGACTGACTAGCAATCAGCCCCAGCATTTT	CVSRFGGLTSNQPQHF	.	.	TRBJ1-5	TRBV5-4
TGTGCCAGCAGTCTTGGTCCAGGGCTTGGCTACACCTTC	CASSLGPGLGYTF	.	.	TRBJ1-2	TRBV2
TGTGCCCACGAAGCGGGAGGGGGGGGAGATACGCAGTATTTT	CAHEAGGGGDTQYF	TRBD2	.	TRBJ2-3	TRBV30
TGTGCCAGCAGCCAAACGGCGGGAGTACTCGCCGGGGAGCTGTTTTTT	CASSQTAGVLAGELFF	TRBD2	.	TRBJ2-2	TRBV14
TGTGCCAGCAGTGCCCAGGGACAGTCCTATGGCTACACCTTC	CASSAQGQSYGYTF	TRBD1	.	TRBJ1-2	TRBV6-1
TGTGCCAGCAGCTTAGGGGGAACCTACAATGAGCAGTTCTTC	CASSLGGTYNEQFF	.	.	TRBJ2-1	TRBV7-9
TGTGCCAGCCTCGAGGGCCCTAATTCCTACGAGCAGTACTTC	CASLEGPNSYEQYF	.	.	TRBJ2-7	TRBV7-2
TGTGCCGTTCACCACCCCGGGACCGGGGAGCTGTTTTTT	CAVHHPGTGELFF	.	.	TRBJ2-2	TRBV19
TGTGCCAGCTCGCGGGACCTACTCATGAACACTGAAGCTTTCTTT	CASSRDLLMNTEAFF	.	.	TRBJ1-1	TRBV5-4
TGTGCCAGCAGCTTGAGGGGGGACAGCTCCTACAATGAGCAGTTCTTC	CASSLRGDSSYNEQFF	.	.	TRBJ2-1	TRBV5-4
TGTGCCTGGAGTCTAAGGGGGAATCAGCCCCAGCATTTT	CAWSLRGNQPQHF	.	few	TRBJ1-5	TRBV30
TGTGCCAGCAGCCCAGGTAAAGGCCCGTCAGGGGACTATGGCTACACCTTC	CASSPGKGPSGDYGYTF	.	.	TRBJ1-2	TRBV5-5
TGCGCCAGCAGCTTGGACGGTGAAAAACTGTTTTTT	CASSLDGEKLFF	.	few	TRBJ1-4	TRBV5-1
TGTGCCAGCAGCTCACAGGGAATGGGTCAGCCCCAGCATTTT	CASSSQGMGQPQHF	.	once	TRBJ1-5	TRBV5-4
TGTGCCAGCAGCTTAGGGACACGGGCCACTGAAGCTTTCTTT	CASSLGTRATEAFF	.	.	TRBJ1-1	TRBV11-1
TGTGCCAGCAGTCCCGACAATTCCGACGAGCAGTACTTC	CASSPDNSDEQYF	.	once	TRBJ2-7	TRBV7-3